The following is a TCR beta chain sequence with its context. The data belong to a study of shared clonotypes between healthy human individuals. Study in general: The donor group consisted of two women and a few men, aged 18 to 49.

Only CD45RO-negative cells positively selected for CCR7 counted as naive CD8 cells, so terminally differentiated effector memory CD45RA+ cells were excluded. TCRdb keeps only in-frame clones here, not all; method: immunoSEQ multiplex PCR. The sample consists of under 2,000,000 clones, approximately 95% of them appearing once. There are 15 residues in the CDR3. Trimming left V 4 bases short and J 0 bases short, with 12 bases between. The germline CDR1 and CDR2 sequences are SGHRS and YFSETQ. The clonotype was recovered from a young man in good health. The genes are TRBV5-1 and TRBJ2-3; D uncertain. The material sequenced was naive CD8+ T cells sorted from blood. The CDR3 bases are TGCGCCAGCAGCCCCCCAGCAGCTAGCACAGATACGCAGTATTTT. Amino acid sequence: CASSPPAASTDTQYF.